The 21 T cell receptor beta chains in this list originate from one sample, sequenced in a study of T cells in Graves' hyperthyroidism and ophthalmopathy. The investigators amplified TCR beta CDR3 regions from RNA transcripts. First-round RT-PCR with HTBI primers amplified the TCR CDR3 region. A single record per CDR3 protein comes from TCRdb applying MiXCR to the multiplex PCR reads. This table has over 500,000 distinct CDR3 sequences, about 15% appearing once. Sequencing was performed on blood. Source of these receptors: a woman under 30 with Graves' ophthalmopathy.

This clonotype was observed at least ten times. This chain connects TRBV11-2 to TRBJ2-2; 9 nucleotides match TRBD2. Per the germline V gene, CDR1 is SGHAT and CDR2 is FQNNGV. Trimming took 4 bases from V and 1 from J; bases not matched to a gene: 7. This CDR3 spans 17 amino acids. CDR3 in amino acids: CASSSPAGGRNTGELFF. CDR3 sequence (DNA): TGTGCCAGCAGCTCCCCAGCGGGGGGCCGGAACACCGGGGAGCTGTTTTTT.

Only a few counts were recorded for this clonotype. The chain recombines TRBV19 with TRBJ2-1; D might be TRBD2 (5 bases). CDR3 length: 18 amino acids. Trimming cost V 2 bases and J 8 bases, with 25 bases left between them. The germline gives CDR1 LNHDA, CDR2 SQIVND (reference sequence). DNA for the CDR3: TGTGCCAGTAGTATAAACCCCCCCGTGGTAGCGACCATGGATGAGCAGTTCTTC. This encodes CASSINPPVVATMDEQFF.

This clonotype has at least ten counts. The chain combines TRBV28 with TRBJ2-1; D uncertain. The CDR3 runs 16 residues. Trimming left V 0 bases short and J 0 bases short, with 9 bases between. Germline V gives CDR1 MDHEN, CDR2 SYDVKM. In DNA, the CDR3 is TGTGCCAGCAGTTTATGGACATCCCCCTCCTACAATGAGCAGTTCTTC. Translation: CASSLWTSPSYNEQFF.

This chain links TRBV30 with TRBJ2-1; the match to TRBD2 covers 9 bases. The CDR3 sequence is 14 residues long. Germline-derived CDR1 and CDR2 are GTSNPN and SVGIG (reference sequence). The J segment lost 5 bases and the V segment lost 7 bases, leaving 9 bases of the junction unmatched. CDR3 protein: CAFEGGRGDNEQFF. The CDR3 DNA sequence: TGTGCCTTCGAGGGCGGGAGGGGTGACAATGAGCAGTTCTTC.

This clonotype was observed at least ten times. V gene TRBV6-2 or TRBV6-3 combines with J gene TRBJ2-5; a possible D gene is TRBD2 (6 bases). V was shortened by 11 bases and J by 2 bases, with 15 bases between the two germline ends. The CDR3 has 13 amino acids. CDR1 and CDR2 from the germline V gene are MNHEY and SVGEGT. CDR3 in DNA: TGTGCCGGGGTTTCGGCGGGACAAGAGACCCAGTACTTC. It codes for CAGVSAGQETQYF.

By share of the sample, this clonotype is medium-sized. J is TRBJ1-2 and V is TRBV28, with TRBD1 matching 8 bases. Trimming cost V 3 bases and J 4 bases; bases outside gene matches: 4. CDR1 MDHEN and CDR2 SYDVKM come from the germline V gene. The CDR3 totals 14 residues. The chain's CDR3 is CASSLGGTGYGYTF. DNA for the CDR3: TGTGCCAGCAGTTTGGGTGGGACAGGCTATGGCTACACCTTC.

CDR3 DNA: TGTGCCAGCAGTTTATCCTCGGGTACTGGGGCCAACGTCCTGACTTTC. Its protein product is CASSLSSGTGANVLTF. V and J are TRBV27 and TRBJ2-6; no definite D call. This CDR3 has 16 amino acids. Germline assignment: CDR1 MNHEY and CDR2 SMNVEV (reference sequence). V lost 0 bases to trimming and J lost 2 bases, with 8 bases between them. Looking up the rest from reference TRBV27 and TRBJ2-6 gives the full variable domain: EAQVTQNPRYLITVTGKKLTVTCSQNMNHEYMSWYRQDPGLGLRQIYYSMNVEVTDKGDVPEGYKVSRKEKRNFPLILESPSPNQTSLYFCASSLSSGTGANVLTFGAGSRLTVL.

The V call is TRBV18, the J call TRBJ1-4; D is ambiguous. The CDR3 has 15 residues. V dropped 0 bases and J dropped 5 bases, with 10 bases sitting between them. The germline V gene encodes CDR1 KGHSH and CDR2 LQKENI. CDR3 DNA: TGTGCCAGCTCACCACCAGCGGCCAAGAATGAAAAACTGTTTTTT. This sequence encodes CASSPPAAKNEKLFF.

Many counts were recorded for this clonotype. V and J are TRBV2 and TRBJ1-5; TRBD1 aligns across 8 bases. Looked up from germline, CDR1 is SNHLY and CDR2 is FYNNEI. V lost 8 bases, J lost 6 bases, and 9 bases stayed unmatched. This CDR3 comprises 14 residues. CDR3 bases: TGTGCCAGCCGCCCGGACAGGGAAAGTCAGCCCCAGCATTTT. Translated: CASRPDRESQPQHF.

V gene TRBV27 combines with J gene TRBJ2-1; 12 positions agree with TRBD2. CDR1 MNHEY and CDR2 SMNVEV come from the germline V gene (reference sequence). J gave up 4 bases and V 6 bases, and 13 bases lay outside the gene matches. The CDR3 spans 18 residues. The CDR3 DNA follows: TGTGCCAGCAGCCCCCGAAGACTAGCGGGGGTTGGTTACAATGAGCAGTTCTTC. It translates to CASSPRRLAGVGYNEQFF.

In this sample, this clonotype turned up many times. The V and J genes are TRBV28 and TRBJ2-3; 7 bases are a match to TRBD2. Germline CDR1 is MDHEN and CDR2 is SYDVKM. J was trimmed by 1 base and V by 6 bases; bases with no gene match: 4. CDR3 size: 14 residues. The CDR3 sequence is CASRPSGGTDTQYF. DNA for the CDR3: TGTGCCAGCAGACCCAGCGGGGGCACAGATACGCAGTATTTT.

In this sample, this clonotype turned up many times. The rearrangement joins TRBV28 to TRBJ2-7; 9 bases map to TRBD2. There are 14 residues in the CDR3. The germline V gene encodes CDR1 MDHEN and CDR2 SYDVKM. Losses at the gene ends were 3 bases for V and 7 bases for J; bases not matched to a gene: 7. CDR3 sequence (DNA): TGTGCCAGCAGTTTTATAGCGGGAGCCGGGGAGCAGTACTTC. It translates to CASSFIAGAGEQYF.

This clonotype was recorded at least ten times. V and J are TRBV5-1 and TRBJ1-2, with a possible D match to TRBD1 (6 bases). The germline CDR1 and CDR2 sequences are SGHRS and YFSETQ. The CDR3 has 17 amino acids. Between the trimmed V and J ends, which lost 0 bases and 4 bases, there was a span of 19 bases. CDR3 in DNA: TGCGCCAGCAGCTTGGAAGGTTTGGGGGCCAGTATCTATGGCTACACCTTC. As protein: CASSLEGLGASIYGYTF.

This clonotype was recorded a few times. The rearrangement joins TRBV15 to TRBJ1-1; D perhaps matches TRBD1 (6 bases). There are 14 residues in the CDR3. Germline loops: CDR1 LNHNV, CDR2 YYDKDF (reference sequence). V gave up 3 bases and J gave up 5 bases, with 13 bases separating them. CDR3 nucleotides: TGTGCCACCAGCAGGGGGGGGGGGCTTACTGAAGCTTTCTTT. Translation: CATSRGGGLTEAFF.

The rearrangement uses TRBV4-1 and TRBJ1-5, with no clear D. The ends were cut back, 5 bases at V and 7 bases at J, with 18 bases in the middle. The germline V gene encodes CDR1 MGHRA and CDR2 YSYEKL. CDR3 length: 15 amino acids. The CDR3 coding sequence is TGCGCCAGCAGCTCGTTTTGGGCTACTGAACAGCCCCAGCATTTT. Amino acid sequence: CASSSFWATEQPQHF.

V is TRBV12-3 or TRBV12-4 and J is TRBJ1-2, with 9 bases aligning to TRBD1. This CDR3 comprises 14 residues. V trimming: 7 bases; J trimming: 6 bases; junction bases outside the gene matches: 9. The CDR3 spells CASTTLTGGDGYTF. For the CDR3, the DNA is TGTGCCAGCACCACTTTGACAGGGGGTGATGGCTACACCTTC.

This clonotype was counted between two and nine times. The genes are TRBV2 and TRBJ1-6; D uncertain. The CDR3 sequence is 18 residues long. Germline values: CDR1 SNHLY, CDR2 FYNNEI. V lost 2 bases and J lost 10, with 24 bases in between. The CDR3 here is CASSELWYSELEGSPLHF. CDR3 in DNA: TGTGCCAGCAGTGAACTCTGGTACTCTGAACTGGAGGGATCACCCCTCCACTTT.

This clonotype was picked up a small number of times. The CDR3 is CASSYREGTYEQYF. For the CDR3, the DNA is TGTGCCAGCAGTTACAGGGAGGGGACCTACGAGCAGTACTTC. The V call is TRBV6-5, the J call TRBJ2-7; 7 bases line up with TRBD2. CDR3 length equals 14 residues. Germline CDR1 is MNHEY and CDR2 is SVGAGI. Germline trimming cut 2 bases from V and 2 bases from J; bases unmatched to any gene: 3.

DNA of the CDR3: TGTGCCAGCAGCTTAGACGGGGGTTCCGTCCACTTT. Translation gives CASSLDGGSVHF. The rearrangement links TRBV7-2 to TRBJ1-6, with D possibly TRBD1 on 5 matching bases. In germline, CDR1 is SGHTA, CDR2 FQGNSA. Trimming pared 1 base from V and 17 bases from J, leaving 12 bases between. The CDR3 has 12 amino acids. The full variable domain, its missing parts supplied by reference TRBV7-2 and TRBJ1-6, is GAGVSQSPSNKVTEKGKDVELRCDPISGHTALYWYRQSLGQGLEFLIYFQGNSAPDKSGLPSDRFSAERTGGSVSTLTIQRTQQEDSAVYLCASSLDGGSVHFGNGTRLTVT.

Ten or more counts support this clonotype. The chain has TRBV2 and TRBJ1-2; D might be TRBD1 (6 bases). This CDR3 region has 13 residues. In germline, CDR1 is SNHLY, CDR2 FYNNEI. V dropped 6 bases and J dropped 8 bases, with 16 bases sitting between them. The CDR3 region has the DNA TGTGCCAGCAGGGATACAGGGTCCGTCGGCTACACCTTC. It specifies CASRDTGSVGYTF.

This clonotype was seen once. V usage is TRBV9 and J usage is TRBJ1-6, with a possible D match to TRBD1 (5 bases). The CDR3 length is 14 residues. Trimming took 5 bases from V and 10 from J, leaving 16 bases between them. In germline, CDR1 is SGDLS, CDR2 YYNGEE. CDR3 region: CASRGVDGDSPLHF. CDR3 nucleotide sequence: TGTGCCAGCAGGGGGGTGGATGGGGACTCACCCCTCCACTTT.